Listed below are T cell receptor beta chains from one sample, sequenced in a study of blood T cell repertoires in COVID-19. Profiling relied on immunoSEQ multiplex PCR, and the TCRdb table lists in-frame clones only, not all of them. Counted here are approximately 130,000 clones, more than 70% occurring once; the ten biggest clones make up 4.3%. What was sequenced was peripheral blood. Receptors were obtained from a human donor in a cohort sampled during active COVID-19. The CDR3 runs from the conserved cysteine through the conserved F or W. A D gene is named only where the DNA matches it firmly.

cdr3_aa cdr3_nt v_call d_call j_call
CASGLDRRNTEAFF TGTGCCAGCGGTCTCGACAGGCGGAACACTGAAGCTTTCTTT TRBV2 . TRBJ1-1
CASSSTPGQGLPGDSPLHF TGTGCCAGCAGCTCCACGCCGGGACAGGGCTTACCCGGGGATTCACCCCTCCACTTT TRBV13 TRBD1 TRBJ1-6
CASSDTGLGYNEQFF TGTGCCAGCAGTGATACAGGGCTAGGCTACAATGAGCAGTTCTTC TRBV28 . TRBJ2-1
CASSLAGVTPEQFF TGCGCCAGCAGCTTGGCCGGGGTCACCCCTGAGCAGTTCTTC TRBV5-1 . TRBJ2-1
CASSVQGTTYEQYF TGTGCCAGCAGTGTACAAGGGACAACCTACGAGCAGTACTTC TRBV6-2/TRBV6-3 . TRBJ2-7
CASSYRGWGQETQYF TGTGCCAGCAGCTACAGGGGATGGGGGCAAGAGACCCAGTACTTC TRBV7-2 TRBD1 TRBJ2-5
CASSLLQRGVAETQYF TGTGCCAGCAGCTTGTTACAGCGGGGTGTTGCAGAGACCCAGTACTTC TRBV5-6 TRBD2 TRBJ2-5
CASSPHITGVEAFF TGTGCCAGCTCACCACACATTACGGGAGTGGAAGCTTTCTTT TRBV18 . TRBJ1-1
CAWSPLGTYQNQPQHF TGTGCCTGGAGCCCTTTGGGGACATACCAAAATCAGCCCCAGCATTTT TRBV30 . TRBJ1-5
CASRGTGHPGAFF TGTGCCAGCAGGGGGACAGGACACCCGGGAGCTTTCTTT TRBV2 TRBD1 TRBJ1-1
CASSASGVSYNEQFF TGTGCCAGCAGCGCCTCGGGGGTATCATACAATGAGCAGTTCTTC TRBV7-9 . TRBJ2-1
CASSLGSSRTPGEKLFF TGTGCCAGCAGCTTGGGATCGTCCAGGACACCCGGTGAAAAACTGTTTTTT TRBV5-4 . TRBJ1-4
CASSSSGSTNEKLFF TGTGCCAGCAGCTCCTCAGGGTCAACTAATGAAAAACTGTTTTTT TRBV9 . TRBJ1-4
CASSLARGQGNYGYTF TGTGCCAGCAGCTTGGCTCGGGGACAGGGGAACTATGGCTACACCTTC TRBV5-4 TRBD1 TRBJ1-2